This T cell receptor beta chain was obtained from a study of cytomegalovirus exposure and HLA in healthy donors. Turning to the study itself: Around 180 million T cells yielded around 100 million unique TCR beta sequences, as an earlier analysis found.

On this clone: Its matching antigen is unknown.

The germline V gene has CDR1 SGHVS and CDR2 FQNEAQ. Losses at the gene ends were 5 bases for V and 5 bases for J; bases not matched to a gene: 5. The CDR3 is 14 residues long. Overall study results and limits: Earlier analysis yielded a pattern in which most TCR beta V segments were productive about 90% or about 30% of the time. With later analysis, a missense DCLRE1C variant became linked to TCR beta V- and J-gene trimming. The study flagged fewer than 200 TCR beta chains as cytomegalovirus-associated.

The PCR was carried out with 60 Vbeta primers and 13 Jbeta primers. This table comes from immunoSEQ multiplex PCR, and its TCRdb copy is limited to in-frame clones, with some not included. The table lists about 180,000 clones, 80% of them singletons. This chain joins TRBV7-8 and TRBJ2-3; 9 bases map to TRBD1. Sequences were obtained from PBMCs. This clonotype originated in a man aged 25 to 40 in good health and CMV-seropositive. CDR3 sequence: CASSTGQGVDTQYF. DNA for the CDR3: TGTGCCAGCAGCACGGGACAGGGAGTAGATACGCAGTATTTT. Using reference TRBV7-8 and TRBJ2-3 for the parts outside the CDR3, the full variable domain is GAGVSQSPRYKVAKRGQDVALRCDPISGHVSLFWYQQALGQGPEFLTYFQNEAQLDKSGLPSDRFFAERPEGSVSTLKIQRTQQEDSAVYLCASSTGQGVDTQYFGPGTRLTVL.